The 19 T cell receptor beta chains reported below all come from one sample, sequenced in a study of blood T cell repertoires in COVID-19. Data came from immunoSEQ multiplex PCR; TCRdb stores just in-frame clones and leaves some out. The profile shows approximately 320,000 clones, under 90% of them singletons. Sequenced: peripheral blood. These TCRs come from a woman between 25 and 40 years old with COVID-19, enrolled during active disease.

This rearrangement joins TRBV7-6 to TRBJ2-7, with 7 bases aligning to TRBD1. The J segment lost 7 bases and the V segment lost 5 bases, leaving 17 bases of the junction unmatched. The germline V gene has CDR1 SGHVS and CDR2 FNYEAQ. The CDR3 runs to 16 residues. Written as DNA, the CDR3 is TGTGCCAGCAGCCAATCCGCAGGGGGATTAATGGGGGAGCAGTACTTC. Protein product: CASSQSAGGLMGEQYF.

This chain links TRBV10-2 with TRBJ2-1, with 12 bases lining up with TRBD2. The CDR3 extends over 15 amino acids. V dropped 5 bases and J dropped 8; count of bases not matched to a gene: 7. Germline CDR1 WSHSY, CDR2 SAAADI. The CDR3 protein is CASSSLAGGWDEQFF. CDR3 nucleotide sequence: TGCGCCAGCAGTTCCCTAGCGGGGGGGTGGGATGAGCAGTTCTTC.

The V gene is TRBV5-1, the J gene TRBJ2-2; tentatively, D is TRBD2 (5 bases). Germline CDR1 is SGHRS and CDR2 is YFSETQ. The ends were cut back, 4 bases at V and 5 bases at J, with 6 bases in the middle. The CDR3 runs 12 residues. CDR3 nucleotides: TGCGCCAGCAGCAGGGAGACCGGGGAGCTGTTTTTT. Translating gives CASSRETGELFF.

The chain recombines TRBV19 with TRBJ2-7; 8 nucleotides line up with TRBD1. The CDR3 is 14 residues long. Germline values: CDR1 LNHDA, CDR2 SQIVND (reference sequence). Germline trimming cut 8 bases from V and 2 bases from J; bases unmatched to any gene: 8. CDR3 region: CASSPGTGAYEQYF. CDR3 in DNA: TGTGCCAGTTCGCCCGGGACAGGAGCCTACGAGCAGTACTTC.

The gene calls are TRBV28 and TRBJ1-2; TRBD1 might be the D (6 bases). The CDR3 loop spans 14 amino acids. Between the trimmed V and J ends, which lost 5 bases and 7 bases, there was a span of 17 bases. Germline V CDR1 and CDR2: MDHEN, SYDVKM. This CDR3 reads CASSPTQGLSGYTF. CDR3 in DNA: TGTGCCAGCAGTCCGACCCAGGGGTTGAGTGGCTACACCTTC.

The chain has TRBV5-6 and TRBJ2-2; 13 nucleotides match TRBD2. Germline CDR1 SGHDT, CDR2 YYEEEE. V lost 3 bases to trimming and J lost 2 bases; unmatched junction nucleotides: 7. The CDR3 has 18 residues. The CDR3 spells CASSSWTSGGQNTGELFF. The CDR3, as DNA: TGTGCCAGCAGCTCTTGGACTAGCGGGGGCCAAAACACCGGGGAGCTGTTTTTT. The complete variable domain, with remaining parts taken from reference TRBV5-6 and TRBJ2-2, reads DAGVTQSPTHLIKTRGQQVTLRCSPKSGHDTVSWYQQALGQGPQFIFQYYEEEERQRGNFPDRFSGHQFPNYSSELNVNALLLGDSALYLCASSSWTSGGQNTGELFFGEGSRLTVL.

The chain employs TRBV5-1 and TRBJ2-5; the D gene is possibly TRBD1 (6 bases). Germline lookup yields CDR1 SGHRS and CDR2 YFSETQ. Trimming pared 0 bases from V and 10 bases from J, leaving 19 bases between. The length of the CDR3 is 15 residues. The CDR3 is CASSLVVTGKPLQYF. The CDR3 DNA reads TGCGCCAGCAGCTTGGTAGTGACAGGCAAGCCCCTCCAGTACTTC.

In this sample, this clone turned up once. The rearrangement joins TRBV4-1 to TRBJ1-1; D uncertain. V gave up 3 bases and J gave up 4 bases, with 18 bases separating them. This CDR3 region has 16 residues. The germline V gene encodes CDR1 MGHRA and CDR2 YSYEKL. DNA for the CDR3: TGCGCCAGCAGCCATAACCGCGGTGCCCTGGGCACTGAAGCTTTCTTT. It specifies CASSHNRGALGTEAFF.

This clone was found once. CDR3: CASSQLAEVEQFF. The CDR3 bases are TGTGCCAGCAGCCAACTAGCGGAGGTTGAGCAGTTCTTC. This chain connects TRBV7-9 to TRBJ2-1; 8 bases are a match to TRBD2. The CDR3 length is 13 residues. Per the germline V gene, CDR1 is SEHNR and CDR2 is FQNEAQ (reference sequence). Trimming at V came to 5 bases and at J to 9 bases, leaving 6 bases not matched to a gene.

The chain couples TRBV6-6 to TRBJ2-7; 11 bases are a match to TRBD1. The V and J ends lost 2 bases and 7 bases, in that order; junction bases with no gene match: 7. The CDR3 consists of 15 residues. From germline, CDR1 is MNHNY and CDR2 SVGAGI (reference sequence). CDR3 in amino acids: CASSYLGTGGQEQYF. The CDR3, as DNA: TGTGCCAGCAGTTACCTCGGGACAGGGGGTCAAGAGCAGTACTTC.

The V gene is TRBV2, the J gene TRBJ1-3; no clear D. This CDR3 is built from 18 residues. Germline V lookup: CDR1 SNHLY, CDR2 FYNNEI. V gave up 4 bases and J gave up 0 bases, with 19 bases separating them. CDR3 nucleotide sequence: TGTGCCAGCAGTGCGACTACCTTTCCGGGGAGCTCTGGAAACACCATATATTTT. Protein product: CASSATTFPGSSGNTIYF.

This rearrangement joins TRBV3-1 (or the pseudogene TRBV3-2) to TRBJ1-1; 7 bases fit TRBD1. The CDR3 contains 13 residues. V lost 10 bases and J lost 1; bases outside the gene matches: 6. Germline V gene lookup returns CDR1 LGHDT and CDR2 YNNKEL (reference sequence). In DNA form, the CDR3 reads TGTGCCACCACTCACAGGGGGAACACTGAAGCTTTCTTT. Its protein product is CATTHRGNTEAFF.

The rearrangement links TRBV11-2 to TRBJ2-3; 7 bases match TRBD1. Losses at the gene ends were 6 bases for V and 0 bases for J; bases not matched to a gene: 3. The CDR3 is 14 amino acids. CDR1 and CDR2 (germline): SGHAT, FQNNGV. The CDR3 protein is CASRGQVSTDTQYF. CDR3 in DNA: TGTGCCAGCAGAGGACAGGTCAGCACAGATACGCAGTATTTT.

The CDR3 DNA is TGTGCCAGCAGCGTAGATCAGGGGACGACTGGCTACACCTTC. Its translation: CASSVDQGTTGYTF. The chain links TRBV9 to TRBJ1-2, with D maybe TRBD1 (6 bases). CDR1 and CDR2 from the germline V gene are SGDLS and YYNGEE. The CDR3 extends over 14 amino acids. The ends were cut back, 0 bases at V and 7 bases at J, with 13 bases in the middle.

This clone was recorded a few times. The chain employs TRBV4-2 and TRBJ2-3; TRBD2 agrees at 8 bases. The CDR3 length is 14 residues. Germline V gene data show CDR1 as LGHNA and CDR2 as YNFKEQ. With 7 bases clipped from V and 3 bases from J, the junction kept 6 bases outside the gene matches. Here the CDR3 reads CASTRGGGTDTQYF. The CDR3 nucleotides are TGTGCCAGCACCCGCGGCGGGGGGACAGATACGCAGTATTTT.

J is TRBJ2-1 and V is TRBV5-1, with 8 nucleotides matching TRBD1. V trimming: 0 bases; J trimming: 5 bases; junction bases outside the gene matches: 4. Germline-derived CDR1 and CDR2 are SGHRS and YFSETQ. The CDR3 is 15 amino acids. CDR3 sequence (DNA): TGCGCCAGCAGCTTGGTGCAGGGGGCTAACAATGAGCAGTTCTTC. Its protein product is CASSLVQGANNEQFF. The variable domain in full, with the rest retrieved from reference TRBV5-1 and TRBJ2-1, is KAGVTQTPRYLIKTRGQQVTLSCSPISGHRSVSWYQQTPGQGLQFLFEYFSETQRNKGNFPGRFSGRQFSNSRSEMNVSTLELGDSALYLCASSLVQGANNEQFFGPGTRLTVL.

This clone was seen only once. Other nucleotide sequences from this sample produce the same CDR3. The chain joins TRBV19 to TRBJ1-1; no clear D gene. Germline CDR1 reads LNHDA; CDR2 reads SQIVND (reference sequence). Trimming left V 3 bases short and J 1 base short, with 3 bases between. CDR3 length equals 12 residues. The CDR3 DNA is TGTGCCAGTAGTATCGGGAACACTGAAGCTTTCTTT. Its protein is CASSIGNTEAFF. Based on the CDR3 plus reference TRBV19 and TRBJ1-1, the full variable domain is DGGITQSPKYLFRKEGQNVTLSCEQNLNHDAMYWYRQDPGQGLRLIYYSQIVNDFQKGDIAEGYSVSREKKESFPLTVTSAQKNPTAFYLCASSIGNTEAFFGQGTRLTVV.

This chain uses TRBV19 with TRBJ1-2, with D maybe TRBD1 (5 bases). Trimming took off 4 bases at V and 8 bases at J, with 11 bases between the two ends. The CDR3 has 12 amino acids. Germline lookup yields CDR1 LNHDA and CDR2 SQIVND (reference sequence). CDR3 amino acids: CASSTQARGYTF. The CDR3 coding sequence is TGTGCCAGTAGTACACAGGCCCGAGGCTACACCTTC.

The rearrangement uses TRBV18 and TRBJ2-3; no reliable D call. Germline V gene sequence: CDR1 KGHSH, CDR2 LQKENI. The V end was cut by 3 bases, the J end by 0 bases, with 7 bases between. The CDR3 is made up of 14 amino acids. The CDR3 region is CASSPRYSTDTQYF. The CDR3 region has the DNA TGTGCCAGCTCACCCCGGTATAGCACAGATACGCAGTATTTT.